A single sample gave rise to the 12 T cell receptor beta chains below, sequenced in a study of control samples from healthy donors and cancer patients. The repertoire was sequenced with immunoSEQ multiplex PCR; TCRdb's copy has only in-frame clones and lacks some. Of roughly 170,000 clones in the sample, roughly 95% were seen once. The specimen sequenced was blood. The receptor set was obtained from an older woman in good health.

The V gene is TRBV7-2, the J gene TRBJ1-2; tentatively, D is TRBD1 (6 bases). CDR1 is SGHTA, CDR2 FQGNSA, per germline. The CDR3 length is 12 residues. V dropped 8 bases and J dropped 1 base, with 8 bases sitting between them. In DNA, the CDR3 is TGTGCCAGCGGGGGCCATAACTATGGCTACACCTTC. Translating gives CASGGHNYGYTF.

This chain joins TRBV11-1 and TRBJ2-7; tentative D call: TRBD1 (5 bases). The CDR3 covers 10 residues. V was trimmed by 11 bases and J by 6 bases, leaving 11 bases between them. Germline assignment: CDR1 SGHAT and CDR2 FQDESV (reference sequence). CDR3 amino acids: CAPRRGEQYF. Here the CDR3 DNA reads TGTGCCCCCAGAAGGGGCGAGCAGTACTTC.

The CDR3 bases are TGTGCCAGCAGCCAGGGGGCAGGGTCCGCGCGCGGCTACACCTTC. This codes for CASSQGAGSARGYTF. This sequence joins TRBV3-1 (or the pseudogene TRBV3-2) and TRBJ1-2; TRBD1 is a possible D gene (6 bases). V shed 3 bases and J shed 8 bases, with 19 bases lying between them. Germline V gene data show CDR1 as LGHDT and CDR2 as YNNKEL (reference sequence). CDR3 length: 15 amino acids.

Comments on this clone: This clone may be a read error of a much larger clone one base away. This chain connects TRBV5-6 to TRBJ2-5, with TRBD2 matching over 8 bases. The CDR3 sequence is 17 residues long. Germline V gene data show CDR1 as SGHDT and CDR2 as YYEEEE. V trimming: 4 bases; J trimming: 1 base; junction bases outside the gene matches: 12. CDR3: CASSAGGGNGFQETQYF. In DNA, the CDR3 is TGTGCCAGCAGCGCCGGGGGGGGGAACGGGTTCCAAGAGACCCAGTACTTC.

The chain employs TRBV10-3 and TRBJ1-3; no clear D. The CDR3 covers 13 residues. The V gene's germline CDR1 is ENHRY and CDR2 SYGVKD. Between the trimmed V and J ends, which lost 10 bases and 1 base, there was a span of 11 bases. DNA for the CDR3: TGTGCCACCAACGGACTTTCTGGAAACACCATATATTTT. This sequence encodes CATNGLSGNTIYF.

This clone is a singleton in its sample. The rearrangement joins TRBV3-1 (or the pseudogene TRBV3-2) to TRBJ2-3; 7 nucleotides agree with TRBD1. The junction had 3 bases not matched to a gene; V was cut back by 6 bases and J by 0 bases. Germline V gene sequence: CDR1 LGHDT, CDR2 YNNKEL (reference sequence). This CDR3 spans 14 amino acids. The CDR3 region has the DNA TGTGCCAGCAGGCCGGGACAGAGCACAGATACGCAGTATTTT. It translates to CASRPGQSTDTQYF.

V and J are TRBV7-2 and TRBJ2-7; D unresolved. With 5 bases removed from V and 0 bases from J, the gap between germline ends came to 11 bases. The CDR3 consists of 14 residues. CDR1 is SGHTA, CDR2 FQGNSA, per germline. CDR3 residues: CASSRPWGSYEQYF. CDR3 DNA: TGTGCCAGCAGCCGCCCTTGGGGCTCCTACGAGCAGTACTTC.

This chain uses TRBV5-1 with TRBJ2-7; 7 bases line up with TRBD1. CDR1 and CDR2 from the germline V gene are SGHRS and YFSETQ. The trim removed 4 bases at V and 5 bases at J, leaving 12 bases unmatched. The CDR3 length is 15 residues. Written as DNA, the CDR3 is TGCGCCAGCAGCGCCCGGGACAGTCATAGGGACGAGCAGTACTTC. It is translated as CASSARDSHRDEQYF.

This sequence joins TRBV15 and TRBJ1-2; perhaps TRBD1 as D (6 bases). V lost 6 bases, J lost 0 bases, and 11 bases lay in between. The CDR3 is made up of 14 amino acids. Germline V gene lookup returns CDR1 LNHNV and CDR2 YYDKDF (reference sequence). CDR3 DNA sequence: TGTGCCACCAGGTATGGGGGCACTAACTATGGCTACACCTTC. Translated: CATRYGGTNYGYTF.

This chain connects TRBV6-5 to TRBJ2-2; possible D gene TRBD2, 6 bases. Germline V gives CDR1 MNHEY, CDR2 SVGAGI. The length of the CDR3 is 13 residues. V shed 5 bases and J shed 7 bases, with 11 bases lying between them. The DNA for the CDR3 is TGTGCCAGCAGTCGACTAGTTTTCGGGGAGCTGTTTTTT. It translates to CASSRLVFGELFF.

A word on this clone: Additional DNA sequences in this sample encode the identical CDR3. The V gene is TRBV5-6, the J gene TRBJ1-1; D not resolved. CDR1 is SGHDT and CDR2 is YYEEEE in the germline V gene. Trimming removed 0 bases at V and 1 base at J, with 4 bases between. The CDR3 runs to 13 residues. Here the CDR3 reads CASSLGENTEAFF. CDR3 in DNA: TGTGCCAGCAGCTTGGGGGAGAACACTGAAGCTTTCTTT.

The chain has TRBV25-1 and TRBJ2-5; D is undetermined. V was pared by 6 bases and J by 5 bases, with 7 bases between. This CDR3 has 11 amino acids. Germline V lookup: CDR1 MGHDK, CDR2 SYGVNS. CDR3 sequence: CASRGYETQYF. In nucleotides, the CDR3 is TGTGCCAGCAGGGGCTATGAGACCCAGTACTTC.